These 12 T cell receptor beta chains originate from one sample sequenced in a study of blood T cell repertoires in COVID-19. The repertoire was sequenced with immunoSEQ multiplex PCR; TCRdb's copy has only in-frame clones and lacks some. The sample consists of some 42,000 clones, about 85% of them appearing once. Sequencing input: peripheral blood. The source of these receptors is a man in his fifties with active COVID-19.

Within the sample, this clone is medium-sized. The chain is built from TRBV27 and TRBJ1-1, with TRBD1 matching 7 bases. The length of the CDR3 is 13 residues. With V trimmed by 5 bases and J by 7 bases, 7 bases remained unmatched. In germline, CDR1 is MNHEY, CDR2 SMNVEV (reference sequence). CDR3 DNA sequence: TGTGCCAGCAGTCCAGGGGGACGCTATGAAGCTTTCTTT. Its protein is CASSPGGRYEAFF.

The CDR3 region has the DNA TGCGCCAGCAGCGTGTATGAGACCTACGAGCAGTACTTC. It specifies CASSVYETYEQYF. This sequence joins TRBV5-1 and TRBJ2-7; D remains unclear. The CDR3 runs to 13 residues. V lost 4 bases to trimming and J lost 2 bases, with 10 bases between them. CDR1 and CDR2 (germline): SGHRS, YFSETQ.

The V call is TRBV24-1, the J call TRBJ2-1; D possibly corresponds to TRBD2 (6 bases). Per germline, CDR1 KGHDR and CDR2 SFDVKD. Trimming shortened V by 3 bases and J by 0 bases, and 8 bases separated the two germline ends. The CDR3 runs to 15 residues. The CDR3 here is CATSDAGSSYNEQFF. As DNA, the CDR3 is TGTGCCACCAGTGATGCGGGGAGCTCCTACAATGAGCAGTTCTTC.

CDR3 sequence (DNA): TGTGCCAGCAGCTTACGGCAGGGGATGAACACTGAAGCTTTCTTT. Translation gives CASSLRQGMNTEAFF. The chain carries TRBV7-2 and TRBJ1-1, with a possible D match to TRBD1 (6 bases). The CDR3 covers 15 residues. The germline CDR1 and CDR2 sequences are SGHTA and FQGNSA. Trimming stripped 2 bases from V and 0 bases from J, with 10 bases between.

The sample holds one count of this clone. The rearrangement uses TRBV7-9 and TRBJ2-1; maybe TRBD1 (5 bases). With 5 bases removed from V and 6 bases from J, the gap between germline ends came to 17 bases. The germline V gene encodes CDR1 SEHNR and CDR2 FQNEAQ (reference sequence). This CDR3 contains 15 residues. CDR3 loop: CASSPGQGIGNEQFF. The CDR3 DNA follows: TGTGCCAGCAGCCCCGGGCAGGGAATAGGCAATGAGCAGTTCTTC.

This chain joins TRBV19 and TRBJ1-2, with D hard to call. In germline, CDR1 is LNHDA, CDR2 SQIVND (reference sequence). V dropped 6 bases and J dropped 4 bases, with 12 bases sitting between them. This CDR3 has 13 amino acids. The CDR3 bases are TGTGCCAGTAGACAAGGACTGGGCTATGGCTACACCTTC. Its protein is CASRQGLGYGYTF.

This chain joins TRBV24-1 and TRBJ2-4; TRBD1 might be the D (5 bases). This CDR3 is 13 amino acids long. CDR1 and CDR2 from the germline V gene are KGHDR and SFDVKD. The DNA of the CDR3 is TGTGCTGTTCTCAACAGGGCCAAAAACATTCAGTACTTC. It codes for CAVLNRAKNIQYF.

As regards this clone: The junction departs from the called germline gene at one end, perhaps through a read error. The DNA for the CDR3 is TGTGCCAGTTCACTGAATGAGGGTTTCGGGGAAAAACTGTTTTTT. This encodes CASSLNEGFGEKLFF. J is TRBJ1-4 and V is TRBV18; D remains unclear. Germline loops: CDR1 KGHSH, CDR2 LQKENI. The CDR3 is 15 amino acids.

The genes are TRBV7-9 and TRBJ2-5; 11 bases are shared with TRBD2. The CDR3 length is 16 residues. V shed 5 bases and J 4 bases; nucleotides not matched to a gene: 9. Germline V gene sequence: CDR1 SEHNR, CDR2 FQNEAQ (reference sequence). CDR3 residues: CASSQRLAGSRETQYF. As DNA, the CDR3 is TGTGCCAGCAGCCAGAGACTAGCGGGGTCCCGAGAGACCCAGTACTTC.

This chain joins TRBV27 and TRBJ1-1; no reliable D call. V was pared by 2 bases and J by 2 bases, with 9 bases between. This CDR3 comprises 14 residues. Per germline, CDR1 MNHEY and CDR2 SMNVEV (reference sequence). In DNA, the CDR3 is TGTGCCAGCAGTTTACAGGATCCAAACACTGAAGCTTTCTTT. It is translated as CASSLQDPNTEAFF.

This clone was seen a single time. The chain has TRBV3-1 (or the pseudogene TRBV3-2) and TRBJ2-7; D is unclear. The CDR3 has 16 residues. Germline V gene data show CDR1 as LGHDT and CDR2 as YNNKEL (reference sequence). V lost 3 bases and J lost 6, with 21 bases in between. The CDR3 DNA follows: TGTGCCAGCAGCCAGGAAGCCCTCCTCCGTCGAGGCGAGCAGTACTTC. This encodes CASSQEALLRRGEQYF.

V gene TRBV28 combines with J gene TRBJ1-3, with D perhaps TRBD1 (5 bases). Trimming removed 5 bases at V and 2 bases at J, with 13 bases between. This CDR3 is 15 amino acids long. From germline, CDR1 is MDHEN and CDR2 SYDVKM. CDR3: CASSPPGNTGNTIYF. CDR3 DNA sequence: TGTGCCAGCAGTCCCCCAGGGAATACTGGAAACACCATATATTTT. Together with reference TRBV28 and TRBJ1-3, the CDR3 gives the full variable domain: DVKVTQSSRYLVKRTGEKVFLECVQDMDHENMFWYRQDPGLGLRLIYFSYDVKMKEKGDIPEGYSVSREKKERFSLILESASTNQTSMYLCASSPPGNTGNTIYFGEGSWLTVV.